This TCR beta chain was documented in a study of graft-versus-host responses after intestinal transplantation. Turning to this clone: No antigen is known for it.

This table comes from immunoSEQ multiplex PCR, and its TCRdb copy is limited to in-frame clones, with some not included. The table shows over 90,000 clones, with 91% occurring only once. Germline values: CDR1 MNHEY, CDR2 SMNVEV (reference sequence). This CDR3 is built from 15 residues. J gave up 8 bases and V 5 bases, and 11 bases lay outside the gene matches. The receptor's source is a human donor who was the organ donor for an intestinal transplant. The chain uses TRBV27 and TRBJ2-4; 8 nucleotides agree with TRBD1. Source: unstimulated CD4+ T cells sorted from spleen or lymph node cells, taken before transplant. The CDR3 DNA sequence: TGTGCCAGCAGTCACCGGACAGGGCGAGCCGACATTCAGTACTTC. Amino acid sequence: CASSHRTGRADIQYF.